These 8 T cell receptor beta chains originate from one sample sequenced in a study of T cell responses to AZD1222 COVID-19 vaccine (dated by TCRdb to the early 2020s). The time point tag for this specimen amounts to: about 28 days (+/-7) after the second vaccine dose. The method was the immunoSEQ multiplex PCR assay. As stored in TCRdb, this immuneACCESS dataset retains in-frame rearrangements with V and J assigned. A fraction of the clones does not appear; measured against another copy, unresolved V genes explain less than half of the discrepancy, and the remainder lacks a known reason. The sample table shows roughly 100,000 clones, and 90% are seen once. Under 8.5% of the sample rests with the top ten. The input for sequencing was peripheral blood, taken 28 days after the second AZD1222 dose. The origin of the receptors is an adult who received the AZD1222 COVID-19 vaccine.

The CDR3 loop is CASSTDRGDEQYF. The CDR3 bases are TGTGCCAGCAGCACCGACAGGGGGGACGAGCAGTACTTC. The chain employs TRBV7-3 and TRBJ2-7; 9 bases map to TRBD1. The CDR3 has 13 residues. The germline CDR1 and CDR2 sequences are SGHTA and FQGTGA. V lost 5 bases to trimming and J lost 5 bases; unmatched junction nucleotides: 4.

V is TRBV6-5 and J is TRBJ1-1; D is unresolved. The CDR3 runs 15 residues. V dropped 0 bases and J dropped 1 base, with 9 bases sitting between them. Per germline, CDR1 MNHEY and CDR2 SVGAGI. CDR3 region: CASSYSEAPNTEAFF. CDR3 in DNA: TGTGCCAGCAGTTACTCGGAGGCCCCGAACACTGAAGCTTTCTTT.

The J gene is TRBJ1-3, the V gene TRBV9; D is unclear. There are 17 residues in the CDR3. Between the trimmed V and J ends, which lost 0 bases and 0 bases, there was a span of 13 bases. Germline CDR1 reads SGDLS; CDR2 reads YYNGEE. The CDR3 region is CASSVGGRTSSGNTIYF. In DNA, the CDR3 is TGTGCCAGCAGCGTAGGGGGTCGAACCTCCTCTGGAAACACCATATATTTT.

Remarks on this clone: The junction and the germline gene differ at one end; a read error may be behind it. The rearrangement uses TRBV19 and TRBJ2-2, with D possibly TRBD1 on 5 matching bases. The germline gives CDR1 LNHDA, CDR2 SQIVND (reference sequence). The CDR3 length is 12 residues. The CDR3 sequence: CCRVENTGELFF. CDR3 nucleotides: TGCTGCAGGGTGGAGAACACCGGGGAGCTGTTTTTT.

This chain connects TRBV6-5 to TRBJ1-2, with 7 bases matching TRBD1. V was pared by 5 bases and J by 4 bases, with 7 bases of the junction left unmatched. The CDR3 spans 14 residues. Germline V gene lookup returns CDR1 MNHEY and CDR2 SVGAGI. The CDR3 DNA is TGTGCCAGCAGTACACCGGGACAGTTCTATGGCTACACCTTC. This translates into CASSTPGQFYGYTF.

The rearrangement links TRBV4-1 to TRBJ1-6; 8 positions match TRBD1. Germline loops: CDR1 MGHRA, CDR2 YSYEKL. This CDR3 contains 17 residues. V lost 3 bases and J lost 8; bases outside the gene matches: 12. The DNA of the CDR3 is TGCGCCAGCAGCCATCAAAACGCCAGGGGGCCGGATTCACCCCTCCACTTT. It codes for CASSHQNARGPDSPLHF.

The chain couples TRBV6-5 to TRBJ2-7; D perhaps matches TRBD2 (6 bases). V was pared by 2 bases and J by 6 bases, with 11 bases between. CDR1 is MNHEY and CDR2 is SVGAGI in the germline V gene. This CDR3 comprises 13 residues. For the CDR3, the DNA is TGTGCCAGCAGTTACGAATGGGGAGGCGAGCAGTACTTC. Translated, it gives CASSYEWGGEQYF.

The chain joins TRBV6-5 to TRBJ1-5; 7 positions agree with TRBD1. The CDR3 has 15 amino acids. Unmatched junction bases numbered 3, after V lost 0 bases and J lost 4 bases. CDR1 and CDR2 from the germline V gene are MNHEY and SVGAGI. This CDR3 reads CASSYSTGFNQPQHF. In DNA, the CDR3 is TGTGCCAGCAGTTACTCGACAGGGTTTAATCAGCCCCAGCATTTT.